The subject of this entry is one T cell receptor (beta chain). Its antigen remains unidentified. These data originate in a study of somatic mutations in cytotoxic T cells in rheumatoid arthritis. Study details: T-cell populations stained with V beta antibodies were in some cases flow-sorted at nearly 100% purity, including V beta1+ cells that were sequenced for TCRB. Study outcomes and limitations: Rheumatoid arthritis patients showed CD8+ clonality increasing with age, unlike healthy controls. More than 20% of CD8+ cells belonged to the largest clone in about an eighth of the roughly 65 patients.

V lost 0 bases to trimming and J lost 3 bases, with 16 bases between them. The CDR3 length is 16 residues. CDR1 and CDR2 (germline): SGHRS, YFSETQ. Profiling relied on immunoSEQ multiplex PCR, and the TCRdb table lists in-frame clones only, not all of them. The sample includes some 18,000 clones, approximately 80% of them seen just once. The chain links TRBV5-1 to TRBJ2-7; tentatively, D is TRBD2 (6 bases). Sequencing was done on a sample of CD8+ T cells sorted from blood. The sequence came from an adult with rheumatoid arthritis. CDR3 sequence reads: CASSLDPGTRVYEQYF. CDR3 in DNA: TGCGCCAGCAGCTTGGATCCCGGGACTCGAGTCTACGAGCAGTACTTC.